The T cell receptor (beta chain) under discussion was sequenced for a study of cytomegalovirus exposure and HLA in healthy donors. Study findings and constraints: When a later analysis was performed, an Asian-associated ancestry cluster reportedly had fewer N-insertions than the approximately 700-donor mean. Within a later analysis, the majority of CMV-associated TCR beta chains appeared HLA-restricted.

The primer mix had 60 Vbeta and 13 Jbeta primers. Under the authors' procedure: As a later analysis found, there were tens of millions of unique TCR beta chains, of which roughly 11 million were shared. Here immunoSEQ multiplex PCR was the method, and the copy in TCRdb shows in-frame clones only, minus some. The V and J calls and clone size were taken over from that table, and D and trimming were inferred from the DNA. Here the sample table reports under 90,000 clones. For this clone: Its cognate antigen is unknown.

The V gene's germline CDR1 is MNHEY and CDR2 SVGAGI. V was pared by 6 bases and J by 5 bases, with 18 bases between. The CDR3 length is 15 residues. This TCR derives from a man aged 50 or older in good health and CMV-seropositive. This chain uses TRBV6-5 with TRBJ2-3, with D perhaps TRBD2 (5 bases). Sequenced input: PBMCs. Written as DNA, the CDR3 is TGTGCCAGCAGCCCCTCGGGCGGGTTAGGAGATACGCAGTATTTT. Protein product: CASSPSGGLGDTQYF.